The following is a TCR beta chain sequence with its context. Its antigen is still unknown. This specimen belongs to a study of beta chain features in type 1 diabetes. The study, taken as a whole, reports: It was among patients, rather than healthy donors, that naive, central memory and Treg TCRB repertoires appeared more similar. Within each of all four CD4+ subsets, Type 1 diabetes patients had TCRB CDR3s that were moderately but significantly shorter.

V shed 2 bases and J 2 bases; nucleotides not matched to a gene: 8. CDR1 and CDR2 (germline): SGHRS, YFSETQ. The CDR3 sequence is 17 residues long. Sorted populations all had greater than 98% purity. Of the isolated RNA, all was reverse transcribed, and so the sequenced material was expressed TCRB transcripts. Produced via immunoSEQ multiplex PCR; TCRdb's table is partial and in-frame only. This table holds some 250,000 clones, about 26% found once. The J gene is TRBJ2-3, the V gene TRBV5-1, with 10 nucleotides matching TRBD2. Sample: central memory CD4+ T cells from blood. This TCR came from a man aged 30 to 39 in good health. The CDR3 coding sequence is TGCGCCAGCAGCTTAGCTAGCGGGGGCTCACCCACAGATACGCAGTATTTT. Translated, it gives CASSLASGGSPTDTQYF.